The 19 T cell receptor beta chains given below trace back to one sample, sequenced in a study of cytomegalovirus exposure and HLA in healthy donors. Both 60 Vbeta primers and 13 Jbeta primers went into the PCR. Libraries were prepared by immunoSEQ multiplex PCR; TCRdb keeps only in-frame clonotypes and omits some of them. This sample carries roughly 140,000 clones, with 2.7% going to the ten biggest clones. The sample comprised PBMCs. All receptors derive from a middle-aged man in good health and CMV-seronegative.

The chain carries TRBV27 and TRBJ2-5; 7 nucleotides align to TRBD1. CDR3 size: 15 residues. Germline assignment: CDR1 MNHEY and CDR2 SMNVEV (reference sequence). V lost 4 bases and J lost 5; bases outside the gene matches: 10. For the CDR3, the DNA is TGTGCCAGCAGTTACGCCGGGACAGAACAGGAGACCCAGTACTTC. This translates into CASSYAGTEQETQYF.

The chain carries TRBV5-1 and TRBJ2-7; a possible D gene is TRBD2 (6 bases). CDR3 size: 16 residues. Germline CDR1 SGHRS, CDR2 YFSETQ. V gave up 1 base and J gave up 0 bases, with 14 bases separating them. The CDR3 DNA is TGCGCCAGCAGCTTGCGTAGCGGCGCTTACTCCTACGAGCAGTACTTC. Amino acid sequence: CASSLRSGAYSYEQYF.

CDR3 region: CASSTGTGKDTQYF. The CDR3 nucleotides are TGCGCCAGCAGCACAGGGACAGGTAAAGATACGCAGTATTTT. V usage is TRBV5-1 and J usage is TRBJ2-3, with 8 bases identical to TRBD1. Unmatched junction bases numbered 6, after V lost 4 bases and J lost 5 bases. The CDR3 is made up of 14 amino acids. Germline values: CDR1 SGHRS, CDR2 YFSETQ.

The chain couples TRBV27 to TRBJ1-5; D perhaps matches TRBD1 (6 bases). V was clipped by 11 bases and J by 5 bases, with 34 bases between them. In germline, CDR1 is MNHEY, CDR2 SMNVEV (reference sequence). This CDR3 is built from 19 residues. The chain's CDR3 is CAGYTGMDLPFRPYQPQHF. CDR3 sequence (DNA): TGTGCCGGTTATACAGGGATGGACCTACCATTCAGGCCCTATCAGCCCCAGCATTTT.

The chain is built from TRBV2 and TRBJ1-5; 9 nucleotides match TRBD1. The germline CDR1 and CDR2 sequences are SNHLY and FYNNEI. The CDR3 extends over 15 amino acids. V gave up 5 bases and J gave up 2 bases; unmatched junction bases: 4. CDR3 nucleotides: TGTGCCAGCAGTTACAGGGGGCAGGGCAATCAGCCCCAGCATTTT. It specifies CASSYRGQGNQPQHF.

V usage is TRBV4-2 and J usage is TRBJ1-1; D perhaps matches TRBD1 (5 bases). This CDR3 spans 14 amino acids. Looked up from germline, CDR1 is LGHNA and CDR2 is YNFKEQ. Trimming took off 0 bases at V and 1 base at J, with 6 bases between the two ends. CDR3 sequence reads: CASSQDGQNTEAFF. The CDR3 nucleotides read TGTGCCAGCAGCCAAGATGGACAGAACACTGAAGCTTTCTTT.

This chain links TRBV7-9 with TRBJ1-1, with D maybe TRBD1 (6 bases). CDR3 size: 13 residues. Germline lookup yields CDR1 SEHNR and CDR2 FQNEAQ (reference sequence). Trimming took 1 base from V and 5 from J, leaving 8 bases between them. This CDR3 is CASSLEGGTEAFF. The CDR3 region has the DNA TGTGCCAGCAGCTTAGAGGGGGGGACTGAAGCTTTCTTT.

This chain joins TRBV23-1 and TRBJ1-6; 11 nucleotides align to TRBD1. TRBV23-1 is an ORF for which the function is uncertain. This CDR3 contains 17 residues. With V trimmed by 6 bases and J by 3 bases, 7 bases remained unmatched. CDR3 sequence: CASRERTGGVYNSPLHF. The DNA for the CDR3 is TGCGCCAGCAGAGAAAGGACAGGGGGCGTCTATAATTCACCCCTCCACTTT.

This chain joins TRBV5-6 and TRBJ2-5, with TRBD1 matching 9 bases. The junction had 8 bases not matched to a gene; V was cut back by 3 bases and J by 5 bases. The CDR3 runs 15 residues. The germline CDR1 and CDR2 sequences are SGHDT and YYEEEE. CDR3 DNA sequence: TGTGCCAGCAGCTCGGACAGGGGTTTTTCGGAGACCCAGTACTTC. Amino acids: CASSSDRGFSETQYF.

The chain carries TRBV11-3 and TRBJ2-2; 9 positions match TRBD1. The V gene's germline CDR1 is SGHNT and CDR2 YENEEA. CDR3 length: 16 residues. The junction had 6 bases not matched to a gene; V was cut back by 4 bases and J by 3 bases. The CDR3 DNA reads TGTGCCAGCAGCTCGACGGGACAGGGCTACACCGGGGAGCTGTTTTTT. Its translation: CASSSTGQGYTGELFF.

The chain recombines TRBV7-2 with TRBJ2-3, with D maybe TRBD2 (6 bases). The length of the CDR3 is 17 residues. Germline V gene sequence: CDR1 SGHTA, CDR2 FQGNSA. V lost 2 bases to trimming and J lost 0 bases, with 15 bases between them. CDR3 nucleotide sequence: TGTGCCAGCAGCTTATCGGGGACTTCCACTAGCACAGATACGCAGTATTTT. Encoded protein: CASSLSGTSTSTDTQYF.

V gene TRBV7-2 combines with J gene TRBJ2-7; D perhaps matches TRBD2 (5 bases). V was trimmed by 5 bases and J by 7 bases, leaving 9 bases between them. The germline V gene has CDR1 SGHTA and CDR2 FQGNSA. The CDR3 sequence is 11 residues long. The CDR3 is CASSPGVEQYF. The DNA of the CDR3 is TGTGCCAGCAGCCCCGGGGTTGAGCAGTACTTC.

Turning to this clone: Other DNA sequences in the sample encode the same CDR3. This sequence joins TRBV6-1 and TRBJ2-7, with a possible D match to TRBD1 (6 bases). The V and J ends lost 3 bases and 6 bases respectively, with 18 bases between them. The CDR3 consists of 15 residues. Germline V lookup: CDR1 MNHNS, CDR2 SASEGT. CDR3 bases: TGTGCCAGCAGTGAGCCTGTCGGGACAACCTCCGAGCAGTACTTC. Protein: CASSEPVGTTSEQYF.

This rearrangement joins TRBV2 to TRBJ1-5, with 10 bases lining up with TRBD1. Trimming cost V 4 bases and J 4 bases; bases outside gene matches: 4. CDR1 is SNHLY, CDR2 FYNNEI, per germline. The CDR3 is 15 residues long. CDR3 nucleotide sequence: TGTGCCAGCAGTGCTGGACAGGGGGGGAATCAGCCCCAGCATTTT. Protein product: CASSAGQGGNQPQHF.

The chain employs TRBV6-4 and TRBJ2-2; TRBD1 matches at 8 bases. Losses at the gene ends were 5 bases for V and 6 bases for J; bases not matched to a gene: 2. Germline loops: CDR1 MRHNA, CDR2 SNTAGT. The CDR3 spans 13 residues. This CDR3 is CASSLDRAGELFF. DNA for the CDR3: TGTGCCAGCAGTCTGGACAGGGCCGGGGAGCTGTTTTTT.

The CDR3 DNA follows: TGTGCCAGCAGCCAAGCATCCGGGACAGACATTTACGAGCAGTACTTC. Protein sequence: CASSQASGTDIYEQYF. The chain uses TRBV4-2 and TRBJ2-7, with TRBD1 matching over 7 bases. Trimming removed 1 base from V and 4 bases from J; junction bases left unmatched: 10. In germline, CDR1 is LGHNA, CDR2 YNFKEQ. This CDR3 contains 16 residues.

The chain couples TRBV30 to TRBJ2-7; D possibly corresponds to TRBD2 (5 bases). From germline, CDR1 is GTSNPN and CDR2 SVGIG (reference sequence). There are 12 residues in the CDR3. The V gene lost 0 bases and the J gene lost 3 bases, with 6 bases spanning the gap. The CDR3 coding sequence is TGTGCCTGGAGTGTACTAGACTACGAGCAGTACTTC. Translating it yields CAWSVLDYEQYF. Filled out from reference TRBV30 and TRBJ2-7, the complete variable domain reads SQTIHQWPATLVQPVGSPLSLECTVEGTSNPNLYWYRQAAGRGLQLLFYSVGIGQISSEVPQNLSASRPQDRQFILSSKKLLLSDSGFYLCAWSVLDYEQYFGPGTRLTVT.

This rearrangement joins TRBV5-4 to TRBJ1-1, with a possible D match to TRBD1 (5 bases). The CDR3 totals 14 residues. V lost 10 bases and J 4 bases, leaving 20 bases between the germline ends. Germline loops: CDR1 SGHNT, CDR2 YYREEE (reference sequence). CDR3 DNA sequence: TGTGCCCTAGGAAGGGAGGCGGGACCCACTGAAGCTTTCTTT. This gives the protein CALGREAGPTEAFF.

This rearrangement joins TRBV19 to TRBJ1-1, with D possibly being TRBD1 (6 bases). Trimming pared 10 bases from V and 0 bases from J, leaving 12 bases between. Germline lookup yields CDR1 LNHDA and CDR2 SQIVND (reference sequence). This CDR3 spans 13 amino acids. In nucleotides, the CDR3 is TGTGCCATCCAGACAGGAGTGAACACTGAAGCTTTCTTT. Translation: CAIQTGVNTEAFF.